The following is a TCR beta chain sequence with its context. Its recognized antigen is unknown. Base quality data are lacking; no much larger clone is found one base away. The CDR3 covers 16 residues, taking in both the cysteine and the phenylalanine. Kept here is only the CDR3 DNA, which spans 48 bases and is read in frame from base 1. CDR1 and CDR2 are read off the germline V gene as ENHRY and SYGVKD. Between the V and J ends, shortened by 2 bases and 0 bases respectively, the junction contains 11 bases. The sample belongs to a study of cytomegalovirus exposure and HLA in healthy donors (dated by TCRdb to 2017 to 2019). About the investigation overall: In an earlier analysis of approximately 640 of the donors, 276 Gb of sequence data and some 100 million unique TCR beta sequences from roughly 190 million T cells were reported. An early release that covered fewer than 750 HLA-typed donors contained approximately 320 gigabases of sequencing data and 80 million or so unique TCR sequences. Of the roughly 400 genotyped donors, around 81% fell in the genetic ancestry cluster associated with self-reported Caucasian donors. The study aimed to test whether signatures of past pathogen exposure could be identified by cataloging public T cell receptors. Using immunosequencing, the study profiled T cell repertoires from approximately 700 subjects and related those repertoires to cytomegalovirus serostatus. In addition to the first cohort of approximately 670 subjects, a separate validation cohort of 130 or so different subjects was used. To predict cytomegalovirus infection status, the study brought together high-throughput TCR immunosequencing, statistical association of individual TCRs with disease status, and machine learning. A later analysis re-analyzed previously published TCR beta repertoires from 660 or so donors and added high-resolution HLA genotyping to study TCR occurrence patterns. Rather than using new phenotypic data, the later analysis identified candidate immune exposures from TCR beta sequences and from how often those sequences occurred across donors. An earlier analysis of 450 to 750 of the donors used high-throughput TCR beta sequencing to judge whether each TCR beta V gene segment behaved as functional or pseudogenic. Donor age, sex, ethnicity and CMV serostatus were collected together with the repertoire data. A later genetic analysis used genome-wide SNP genotypes for 398 of the 666 donors, treating that subset as a discovery cohort. Every repertoire in the discovery cohort had been generated on one and the same sequencing platform. HLA typing included class I and class II loci at four-digit resolution. Typing coverage varied by locus: 629-630 donors for A, B, C, DRB1 and DQB1; roughly 560 for DQA1; about 590 for DPA1; 450 to 480 for DPB1. Four to six DR-DQ haplotypes were handled as single units for association and clustering because linkage in the cohort was strong. Across 300 to 400 genotyped donors of the cohort, an average of about 220,000 unique TCR beta nucleotide sequences per donor were sequenced, and roughly 18% of those sequences were non-productive.

Receptor amplification or capture employed the immunoSEQ multiplex PCR assay. The multiplex PCR relied on a mix of 60 forward primers for TCR Vbeta segments and 13 reverse primers for TCR Jbeta segments. The CDR3 region of rearranged TCR beta genes was amplified from genomic DNA with a multiplex PCR assay. Amplified TCR beta libraries were sequenced as 87-base-pair reads on the Illumina HiSeq System. In the authors' own workflow: A later analysis counted some 80 million unique TCR beta chains across the roughly 700 repertoires, and around 12 million of these chains were shared by at least two donors. Raw reads were error-corrected and collapsed into unique sequences with a nearest-neighbor algorithm that merged closely related sequences to remove PCR and sequencing errors. To assign V, D and J gene segments, CDR3 sequences were aligned to IMGT reference sequences. For a sequence to be retained, at least a six-nucleotide match to both a V gene segment and a J gene segment was required. Rearrangements were called productive when the CDR3 lacked stop codons and stayed in frame with V and J; all others were non-productive. CDR3 was defined by IMGT convention, running from the second conserved V-encoded cysteine to the conserved J-encoded phenylalanine. Sequences without an unambiguous match to a single V gene segment were excluded from the earlier analysis of 450 to 650 of the donors. An earlier analysis of some 610 of the donors called V segments functional above 56.7% productive rearrangements and segregating when the between-donor standard deviation exceeded 5%. A statistical classification framework was developed to diagnose cytomegalovirus status using the catalog of TCR beta chain sequences. V and J gene assignment, in a later analysis, came from comparing TCR nucleotide sequences with IMGT/GENE-DB human TR gene sequences. In a later analysis, CDR3 sequences and most-parsimonious VDJ recombination scenarios were assigned using the TCRdist pipeline. A later analysis defined each TCR beta chain by its CDR3 amino acid sequence plus V-gene family, and excluded reads lacking a unique V-gene family. A later analysis removed 592 highly shared, low-generation-probability nucleotide sequences to deal with suspected cross-contamination and a sequencing artifact. In a later analysis, a clonal expansion index for each public chain was calculated from normalized within-repertoire ranks of inferred template counts. Generation probabilities in a later analysis came from a VDJ recombination model fitted to out-of-frame rearrangements, and those results were checked against IGoR. In a later analysis, hypergeometric tests were used to score TCR-TCR, TCR-HLA and TCR-CMV co-occurrence, with a repertoire-size bias correction applied to TCR pairs. False discovery rates were estimated in a later analysis by permuting HLA or CMV assignments 20 times. In a later analysis, co-occurring TCRs were grouped using DBSCAN, with TCRdist sequence similarity added in when clustering inside HLA-allele-positive subsets. Repertoires with fewer than 30,000 or more than 120,000 public chains were left out of co-occurrence clustering, as were about five repertoires with anomalous nucleotide sharing. TCRdb took this table from immuneACCESS and kept in-frame rearrangements with V and J called. Such tables lack part of the clones; where checked against another copy, unresolved V genes explain under half of the gap, and the rest is unexplained. Clone size and V and J calls were adopted from that table, with D and trimming inferred from the DNA. This sample is represented by about 200,000 clones; roughly 84% of them were singletons. The ten largest clonotypes hold 1.7% of the sample.

The cohort consisted of 650 to 850 healthy bone marrow donors. At the time of sampling, every cohort member was nominally healthy, though immune exposures that went unrecorded were likely present. The donor tested CMV seronegative and was one of the 352 seronegative cohort members. Each donor provided a peripheral blood sample, and peripheral blood mononuclear cells were used for TCR beta sequencing. The Qiagen DNeasy Blood Extraction Kit was used to extract genomic DNA from the blood cell samples. Findings and caveats that apply to the study as a whole: A cluster of highly shared sequence variants was judged likely to be a technical artifact of the sequencing pipeline. The authors suggested that the approach could potentially be generalized to other disease states and immunological phenotypes. Because counts were too low, about 18 rarely observed V segments, including chromosome 9 orphons, were excluded from the earlier analysis of roughly 580 of the donors. For the cohort, immune exposure information was limited to CMV serostatus. A later analysis reported that several top co-occurrence clusters appeared linked to parvovirus B19, influenza, CMV and Epstein-Barr virus. In an earlier analysis of about 600 of the donors, most TCR beta V segments appeared in productive rearrangements about 87% or about 30% of the time, broadly matching IMGT annotations. Because HLA typing was missing for some donors at each locus, association tests included only the typed subset. V-gene and J-gene trimming of TCR beta chains was associated with a missense DCLRE1C variant in a later genetic analysis, and the association was replicated in an independent cohort. According to a later genetic analysis, donors in an Asian-associated ancestry cluster had fewer N-insertions in productive TCRs than the approximately 710-donor mean. In vitro tests confirmed that three of the cytomegalovirus-associated TCR beta chains recognize cytomegalovirus antigens. According to a later analysis, most CMV-associated TCR beta chains appeared to be HLA-restricted, and the HLA associations seemed to be driven largely by CMV exposure. Compared with equally common non-associated chains, HLA-associated TCR beta chains in a later analysis were more clonally expanded and had lower generation probabilities. A later analysis associated 16,951 TCR beta sequences with specific HLA alleles at a false discovery rate of 0.05. Correlated functional status among segregating V segments might be attributable to linkage disequilibrium, but an unknown experimental factor could not be ruled out. In this cohort, only TCR beta chains were sequenced, and detectable features were limited by the absence of alpha or paired-chain data. Sequencing depth was assumed to be roughly uniform across donors in the presence/absence analyses, though that assumption may not hold. A total of fewer than 200 TCR beta chains were listed by the study as associated with cytomegalovirus. Because the 87-base-pair reads could not distinguish some IMGT-functional V segments, including TRBV6-2 and TRBV6-3, those segments were excluded. According to a later analysis, TCR association rates differed among HLA loci, with DRB1 alleles showing the most associated TCRs and HLA-C alleles showing the fewest. When HLA alleles, especially DR and DQ, strongly co-occurred, TCR associations were difficult to assign to individual alleles. Cytomegalovirus status was reported to be diagnosed by the classifier with high specificity and sensitivity in both the original and validation cohorts. Across donors, most TCR sequences were observed very rarely, whereas some public TCRs were present in many individuals. A further reported finding was that TCR beta sequences accurately predicted the HLA-A and HLA-B alleles for most subjects in the first cohort.

What was sequenced was PBMCs. This sequence uses TRBV10-3 and TRBJ2-1; TRBD1 is possibly the D segment (5 matching bases). This sequence was found in a man in his forties or fifties in good health and CMV-seronegative. The DNA is TGTGCCATCAGTGAGGGCGAAGGGGTCTCCTACAATGAGCAGTTCTTC. Its amino acids are CAISEGEGVSYNEQFF.